This T cell receptor (beta chain) was sequenced during a study of T cells in Graves' hyperthyroidism and ophthalmopathy. About the research overall: Specimen type is peripheral blood, collected at initial diagnosis prior to any treatment. Study conclusions and caveats: Patients with ophthalmopathy were separated from those with stable hyperthyroidism by a 13 V-J model. Most expanded thyroid clonotypes above 0.001 also appeared in blood.

RNA transcripts provided the source from which TCR beta CDR3 regions were amplified. A first-round RT-PCR of the TCR CDR3 used the HTBI primer set. TCRdb processed the multiplex PCR reads anew with MiXCR; each CDR3 protein has one entry. The data show 300,000 to 450,000 distinct CDR3 sequences, with approximately 14% seen just once and about 27% held by the top ten. This clonotype was detected only a few times. Its antigen is undetermined. Patients having uncontrolled infection, another autoimmune disease, pregnancy or lactation were not included. Sequencing was done on a sample of blood. The TCR sequence derives from a woman under 30 with Graves' hyperthyroidism that later progressed to Graves' ophthalmopathy.

CDR3 sequence (DNA): TGTGCCAGTAGTATCGTTGGGCCCGGCGGAGATACGCAGTATTTT. This codes for CASSIVGPGGDTQYF. The rearrangement uses TRBV19 and TRBJ2-3; D is unresolved. Germline V CDR1 and CDR2: LNHDA, SQIVND (reference sequence). Trimming cost V 3 bases and J 5 bases, with 15 bases left between them. The CDR3 covers 15 residues.